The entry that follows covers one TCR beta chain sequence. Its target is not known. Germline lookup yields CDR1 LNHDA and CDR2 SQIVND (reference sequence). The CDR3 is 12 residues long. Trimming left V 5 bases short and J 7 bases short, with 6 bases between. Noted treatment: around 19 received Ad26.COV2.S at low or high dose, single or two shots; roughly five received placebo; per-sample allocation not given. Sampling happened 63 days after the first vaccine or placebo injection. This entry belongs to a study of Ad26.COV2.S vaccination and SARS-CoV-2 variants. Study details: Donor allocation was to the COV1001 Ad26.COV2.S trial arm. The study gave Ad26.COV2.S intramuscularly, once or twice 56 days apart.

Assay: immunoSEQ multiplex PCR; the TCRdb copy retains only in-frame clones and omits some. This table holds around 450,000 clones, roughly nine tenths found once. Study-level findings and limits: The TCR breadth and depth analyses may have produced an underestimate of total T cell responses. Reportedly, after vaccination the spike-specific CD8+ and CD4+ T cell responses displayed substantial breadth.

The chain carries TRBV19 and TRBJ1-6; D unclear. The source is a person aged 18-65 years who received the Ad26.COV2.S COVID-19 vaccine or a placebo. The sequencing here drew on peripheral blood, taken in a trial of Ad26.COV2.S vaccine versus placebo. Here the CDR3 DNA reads TGTGCCAGTAGTGAAGGGAATTCACCCCTCCACTTT. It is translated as CASSEGNSPLHF.